This TCR beta chain was recorded in a study of blood T cell repertoires in COVID-19. Original analysis: Nucleated cell counts were estimated from reference gene primer amplification. TCRdb keeps only in-frame clones here, not all; method: immunoSEQ multiplex PCR. V and J calls and clone size follow that table, whereas D and trimming were derived from the DNA. The sample has about 440,000 clones; about 87% are singletons. The V segment lost 5 bases and the J segment 8 bases; nucleotides outside the gene matches: 7. Germline CDR1 reads KGHSH; CDR2 reads LQKENI. The CDR3 sequence is 14 residues long. Enrolment of Seattle patients took place during active infection, and they were followed longitudinally.

J is TRBJ1-4 and V is TRBV18; 8 nucleotides line up with TRBD1. Sequenced input: peripheral blood. The sequence derives from a woman aged 45-65 years with COVID-19, enrolled during active disease. CDR3 nucleotide sequence: TGTGCCAGCTCAAAAGACAGGGGAGGCGAAAAACTGTTTTTT. Protein: CASSKDRGGEKLFF.